This TCR beta chain was recorded in a study of identical twins. The CDR3 runs 12 residues. Per germline, CDR1 MNHEY and CDR2 SVGEGT. V trimming: 6 bases; J trimming: 11 bases; junction bases outside the gene matches: 7. The table lists this clonotype with a few counts. One entry per CDR3 protein results from TCRdb running MiXCR on the 5' RACE reads. The table has 1.5 million or so distinct CDR3 sequences, about 32% seen once; the top ten hold 0.25% to 0.3%. Sample: cord blood. This chain links TRBV6-2 or TRBV6-3 with TRBJ1-5, with 7 bases fitting TRBD1. This receptor was taken from a newborn girl in good health. CDR3 loop: CASSPQGVAQHF. The CDR3 DNA reads as TGTGCCAGCAGCCCCCAGGGGGTGGCCCAGCATTTT.